Sequencing of this TCR beta chain was carried out in a study of blood T cell dynamics during melanoma immunotherapy. Study-wide context: Metastatic melanoma patients received first-line pembrolizumab or nivolumab plus ipilimumab.

The assay was immunoSEQ multiplex PCR, and TCRdb's table has in-frame clones only and misses some. The sample holds some 14,000 clones, around 90% seen once. Time point described: week 3, after first cycle of checkpoint inhibitor. One draw preceded checkpoint blockade; another followed its first cycle at week 3. Prior systemic cancer therapy, immunosuppressant use and other active malignancies excluded patients. CDR1 is SNHLY and CDR2 is FYNNEI in the germline V gene. This CDR3 is built from 13 residues. The V end was cut by 1 base, the J end by 7 bases, with 7 bases between. The rearrangement joins TRBV2 to TRBJ1-4; D unclear. The sequence came from a human donor with melanoma. The source was blood, collected from a patient treated with checkpoint blockade. In DNA form, the CDR3 reads TGTGCCAGCAGTGAAGGGGGAGGTGAAAAACTGTTTTTT. It codes for CASSEGGGEKLFF.